The 11 T cell receptor beta chains given below trace back to one sample, sequenced in a study of blood T cell repertoires in COVID-19. Libraries were prepared by immunoSEQ multiplex PCR; TCRdb keeps only in-frame clonotypes and omits some of them. The data show just over 300,000 clones, approximately 84% seen once. The sample comprised PBMCs or T cells enriched from blood (not recorded which). These receptors all come from a man aged 30-40 years who had recovered from COVID-19.

The gene calls are TRBV2 and TRBJ1-3; 7 bases map to TRBD1. The V and J ends lost 9 bases and 5 bases, in that order; junction bases with no gene match: 7. Per germline, CDR1 SNHLY and CDR2 FYNNEI. CDR3 size: 13 residues. The DNA for the CDR3 is TGTGCCAGGACTGACAGGGTTCGAAACACCATATATTTT. Protein product: CARTDRVRNTIYF.

This chain uses TRBV19 with TRBJ2-7; D possibly corresponds to TRBD2 (6 bases). Germline assignment: CDR1 LNHDA and CDR2 SQIVND (reference sequence). CDR3 length: 14 amino acids. The germline V and J ends were trimmed by 5 bases and 3 bases, with 14 bases remaining between them. CDR3 in DNA: TGTGCCAGTAGTCCCAGTAGCGGACACTACGAGCAGTACTTC. Translation gives CASSPSSGHYEQYF. The entire variable domain, with the rest obtained from reference TRBV19 and TRBJ2-7, is as follows: DGGITQSPKYLFRKEGQNVTLSCEQNLNHDAMYWYRQDPGQGLRLIYYSQIVNDFQKGDIAEGYSVSREKKESFPLTVTSAQKNPTAFYLCASSPSSGHYEQYFGPGTRLTVT.

CDR3 coding DNA: TGTGCCAGCAGTTTCAGGAGGGTAGCTAATGAAAAACTGTTTTTT. Amino acid sequence: CASSFRRVANEKLFF. The chain joins TRBV6-5 to TRBJ1-4; D is uncertain. This CDR3 spans 15 amino acids. The germline gives CDR1 MNHEY, CDR2 SVGAGI. Trimming removed 4 bases at V and 3 bases at J, with 12 bases between.

The genes are TRBV11-2 and TRBJ1-1; unclear D gene. Germline-derived CDR1 and CDR2 are SGHAT and FQNNGV. This CDR3 region has 17 residues. V lost 5 bases to trimming and J lost 1 base, with 20 bases between them. Here the CDR3 reads CASSPPGFGKQNTEAFF. CDR3 nucleotides: TGTGCCAGCAGCCCGCCCGGGTTCGGGAAACAGAACACTGAAGCTTTCTTT.

This chain uses TRBV20-1 with TRBJ1-2; D gene unclear. The CDR3 has 10 residues. V was pared by 3 bases and J by 6 bases, with 5 bases between. CDR1 is DFQATT, CDR2 SNEGSKA, per germline (reference sequence). CDR3 bases: TGCAGTGCTAGGGGCGATGGCTACACCTTC. Protein sequence: CSARGDGYTF.

This chain connects TRBV7-9 to TRBJ2-2, with 10 bases aligning to TRBD1. The CDR3 loop spans 15 amino acids. Germline V gene lookup returns CDR1 SEHNR and CDR2 FQNEAQ (reference sequence). The junction had 5 bases not matched to a gene; V was cut back by 6 bases and J by 4 bases. This chain's CDR3 is CASSDRDRGTGELFF. DNA for the CDR3: TGTGCCAGCAGTGACCGGGACAGGGGCACCGGGGAGCTGTTTTTT.

This chain uses TRBV3-1 (or the pseudogene TRBV3-2) with TRBJ2-3; 13 positions agree with TRBD2. The germline V gene has CDR1 LGHDT and CDR2 YNNKEL (reference sequence). V was pared by 4 bases and J by 4 bases, with 2 bases of the junction left unmatched. The CDR3 spans 15 residues. CDR3 residues: CASSRTSGGADTQYF. The CDR3 DNA is TGTGCCAGCAGCCGGACTAGCGGGGGCGCAGATACGCAGTATTTT.

The chain links TRBV5-4 to TRBJ2-2, with D perhaps matching TRBD1 (5 bases). Germline values: CDR1 SGHNT, CDR2 YYREEE (reference sequence). The CDR3 contains 14 residues. Trimming pared 1 base from V and 4 bases from J, leaving 8 bases between. CDR3 residues: CASSLRQGTGELFF. As DNA, the CDR3 is TGTGCCAGCAGCTTGAGGCAGGGCACCGGGGAGCTGTTTTTT.

J is TRBJ1-2 and V is TRBV6-1; no clear D. Between the trimmed V and J ends, which lost 4 bases and 8 bases, there was a span of 14 bases. There are 13 residues in the CDR3. The V gene's germline CDR1 is MNHNS and CDR2 SASEGT. The CDR3 DNA follows: TGTGCCAGCAGTGGAGCGGGAGGATCCGGCTACACCTTC. This codes for CASSGAGGSGYTF.

This clone appeared once. This chain connects TRBV3-1 (or the pseudogene TRBV3-2) to TRBJ2-7, with 9 bases fitting TRBD1. The CDR3 totals 16 residues. From germline, CDR1 is LGHDT and CDR2 YNNKEL (reference sequence). Trimming cost V 4 bases and J 2 bases; bases outside gene matches: 9. In DNA, the CDR3 is TGTGCCAGCAGCCCACCGGGACAGGGAATCACCTACGAGCAGTACTTC. Its translation is CASSPPGQGITYEQYF.

The J gene is TRBJ2-3, the V gene TRBV28; possibly TRBD2 for D (5 bases). CDR1 and CDR2 (germline): MDHEN, SYDVKM. The V gene lost 4 bases and the J gene lost 2 bases, with 13 bases spanning the gap. The CDR3 contains 15 residues. CDR3 region: CASSSSGIYTDTQYF. CDR3 nucleotides: TGTGCCAGCAGTTCCTCCGGGATTTACACAGATACGCAGTATTTT.